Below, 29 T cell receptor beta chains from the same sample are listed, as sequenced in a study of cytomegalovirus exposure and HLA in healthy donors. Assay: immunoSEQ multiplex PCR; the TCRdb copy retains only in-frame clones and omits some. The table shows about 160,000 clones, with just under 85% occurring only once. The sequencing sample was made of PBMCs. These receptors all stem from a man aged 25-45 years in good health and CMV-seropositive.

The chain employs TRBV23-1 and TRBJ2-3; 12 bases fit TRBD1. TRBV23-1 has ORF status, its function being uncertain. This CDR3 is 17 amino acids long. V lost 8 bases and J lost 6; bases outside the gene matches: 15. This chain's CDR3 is CASGPGQGAEVGDTQYF. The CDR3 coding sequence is TGCGCCAGCGGACCGGGACAGGGGGCAGAAGTCGGCGATACGCAGTATTTT.

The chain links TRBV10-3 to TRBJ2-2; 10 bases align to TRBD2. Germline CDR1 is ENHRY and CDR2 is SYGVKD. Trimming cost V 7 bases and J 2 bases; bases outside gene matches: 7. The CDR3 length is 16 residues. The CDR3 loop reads CAITSPSGSNTGELFF. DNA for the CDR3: TGTGCCATCACTTCTCCTAGCGGGAGTAACACCGGGGAGCTGTTTTTT.

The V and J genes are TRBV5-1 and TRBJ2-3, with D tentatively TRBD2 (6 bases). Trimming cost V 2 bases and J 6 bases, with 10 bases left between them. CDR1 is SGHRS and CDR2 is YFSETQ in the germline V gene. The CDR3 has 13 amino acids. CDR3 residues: CASSFEGGDTQYF. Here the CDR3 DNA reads TGCGCCAGCAGCTTCGAAGGAGGGGATACGCAGTATTTT.

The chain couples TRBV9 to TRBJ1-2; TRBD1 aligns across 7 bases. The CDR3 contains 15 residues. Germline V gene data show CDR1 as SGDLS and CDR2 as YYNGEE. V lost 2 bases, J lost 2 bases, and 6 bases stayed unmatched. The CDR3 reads CASSVGGQQNYGYTF. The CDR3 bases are TGTGCCAGCAGCGTGGGGGGACAGCAAAACTATGGCTACACCTTC. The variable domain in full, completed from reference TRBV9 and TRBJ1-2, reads DSGVTQTPKHLITATGQRVTLRCSPRSGDLSVYWYQQSLDQGLQFLIQYYNGEERAKGNILERFSAQQFPDLHSELNLSSLELGDSALYFCASSVGGQQNYGYTFGSGTRLTVV.

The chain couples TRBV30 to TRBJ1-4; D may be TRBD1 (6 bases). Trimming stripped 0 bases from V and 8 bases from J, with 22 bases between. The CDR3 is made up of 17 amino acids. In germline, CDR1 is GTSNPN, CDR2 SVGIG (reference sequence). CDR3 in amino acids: CAWSVPFVRDKNEKLFF. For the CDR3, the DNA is TGTGCCTGGAGTGTACCGTTTGTCAGGGACAAAAACGAAAAACTGTTTTTT.

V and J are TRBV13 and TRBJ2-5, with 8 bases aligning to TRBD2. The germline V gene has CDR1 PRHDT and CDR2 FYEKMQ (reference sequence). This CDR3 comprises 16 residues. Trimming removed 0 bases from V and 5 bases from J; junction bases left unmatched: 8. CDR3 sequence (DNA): TGTGCCAGCAGCTTAGGGCGTAGCGGGGAGGGGGAGACCCAGTACTTC. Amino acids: CASSLGRSGEGETQYF.

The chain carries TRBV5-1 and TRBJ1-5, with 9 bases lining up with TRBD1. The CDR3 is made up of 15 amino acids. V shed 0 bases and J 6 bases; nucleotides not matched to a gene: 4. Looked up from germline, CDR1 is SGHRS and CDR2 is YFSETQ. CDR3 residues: CASSLDGTGLQPQHF. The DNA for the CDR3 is TGCGCCAGCAGCTTGGACGGGACAGGGCTTCAGCCCCAGCATTTT.

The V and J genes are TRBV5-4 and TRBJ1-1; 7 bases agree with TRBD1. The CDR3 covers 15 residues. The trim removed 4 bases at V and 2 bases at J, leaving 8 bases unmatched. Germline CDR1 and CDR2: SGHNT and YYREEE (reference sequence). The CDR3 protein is CASSVKRQGNTEAFF. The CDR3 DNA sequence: TGTGCCAGCAGCGTGAAAAGACAGGGCAACACTGAAGCTTTCTTT.

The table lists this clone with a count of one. Here the CDR3 DNA reads TGTGCCAGCAGCTTATACAGGGGGCTCAGGAACGAGCAGTACTTC. This translates into CASSLYRGLRNEQYF. This chain connects TRBV7-2 to TRBJ2-7; TRBD1 matches at 9 bases. V lost 2 bases, J lost 5 bases, and 7 bases stayed unmatched. The CDR3 is made up of 15 amino acids. Germline V lookup: CDR1 SGHTA, CDR2 FQGNSA.

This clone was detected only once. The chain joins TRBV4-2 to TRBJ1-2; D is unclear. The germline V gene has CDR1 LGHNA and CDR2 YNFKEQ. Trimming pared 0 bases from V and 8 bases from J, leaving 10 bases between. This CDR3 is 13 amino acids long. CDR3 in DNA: TGTGCCAGCAGCCAAGATCGCGGGGAAGGCTACACCTTC. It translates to CASSQDRGEGYTF.

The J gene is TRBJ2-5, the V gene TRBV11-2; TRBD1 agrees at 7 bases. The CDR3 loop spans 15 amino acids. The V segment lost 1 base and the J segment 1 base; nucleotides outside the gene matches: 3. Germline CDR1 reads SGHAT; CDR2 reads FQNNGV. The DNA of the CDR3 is TGTGCCAGCAGCTTAGGACAGGGCCGCCAAGAGACCCAGTACTTC. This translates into CASSLGQGRQETQYF.

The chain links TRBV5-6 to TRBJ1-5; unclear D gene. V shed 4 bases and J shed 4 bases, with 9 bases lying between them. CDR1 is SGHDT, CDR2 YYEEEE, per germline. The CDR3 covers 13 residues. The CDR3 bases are TGTGCCAGCAGCCTTTCCACTAATCAGCCCCAGCATTTT. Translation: CASSLSTNQPQHF.

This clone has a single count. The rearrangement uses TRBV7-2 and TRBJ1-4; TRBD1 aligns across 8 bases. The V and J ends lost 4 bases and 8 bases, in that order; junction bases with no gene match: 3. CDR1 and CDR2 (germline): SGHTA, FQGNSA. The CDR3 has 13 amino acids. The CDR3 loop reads CASSSRTGEKLFF. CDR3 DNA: TGTGCCAGCAGCTCAAGGACAGGGGAAAAACTGTTTTTT.

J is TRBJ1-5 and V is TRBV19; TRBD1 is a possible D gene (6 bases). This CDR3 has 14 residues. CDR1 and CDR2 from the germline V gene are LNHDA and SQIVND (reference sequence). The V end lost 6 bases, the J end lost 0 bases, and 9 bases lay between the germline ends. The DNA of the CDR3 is TGTGCCAGTAGAAGGACAGTTAGCAATCAGCCCCAGCATTTT. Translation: CASRRTVSNQPQHF.

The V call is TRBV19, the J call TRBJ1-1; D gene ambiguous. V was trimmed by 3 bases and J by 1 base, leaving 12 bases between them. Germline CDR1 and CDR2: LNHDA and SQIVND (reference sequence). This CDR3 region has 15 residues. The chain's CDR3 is CASSIDGRKNTEAFF. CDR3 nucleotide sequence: TGTGCCAGTAGTATTGATGGCAGAAAGAACACTGAAGCTTTCTTT.

The CDR3 nucleotides are TGTGCCAGTAGTGGGGTGGTGCGGGGCACTGAAGCTTTCTTT. The encoded protein is CASSGVVRGTEAFF. The V call is TRBV19, the J call TRBJ1-1, with D hard to call. V shed 5 bases and J shed 4 bases, with 14 bases lying between them. The CDR3 spans 14 residues. Germline V gene lookup returns CDR1 LNHDA and CDR2 SQIVND (reference sequence).

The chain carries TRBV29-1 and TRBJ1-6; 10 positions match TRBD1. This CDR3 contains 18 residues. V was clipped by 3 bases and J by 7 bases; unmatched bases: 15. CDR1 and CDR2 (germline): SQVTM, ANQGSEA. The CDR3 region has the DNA TGCAGCGTTGATTCGGGCTTTGACAGGGGGCCATTGAATTCACCCCTCCACTTT. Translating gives CSVDSGFDRGPLNSPLHF.

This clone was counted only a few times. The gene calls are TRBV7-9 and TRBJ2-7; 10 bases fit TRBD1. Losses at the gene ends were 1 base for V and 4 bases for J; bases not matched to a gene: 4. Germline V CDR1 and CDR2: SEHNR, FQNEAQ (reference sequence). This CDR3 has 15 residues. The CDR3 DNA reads TGTGCCAGCAGCTTAGAGGACAGGGGGTCTTACGAGCAGTACTTC. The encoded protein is CASSLEDRGSYEQYF.

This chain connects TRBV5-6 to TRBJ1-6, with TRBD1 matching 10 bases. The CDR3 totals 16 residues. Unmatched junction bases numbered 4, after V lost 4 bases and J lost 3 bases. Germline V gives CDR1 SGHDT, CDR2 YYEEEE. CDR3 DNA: TGTGCCAGCAGCATGGACAGGGGGTTCTATAATTCACCCCTCCACTTT. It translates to CASSMDRGFYNSPLHF.

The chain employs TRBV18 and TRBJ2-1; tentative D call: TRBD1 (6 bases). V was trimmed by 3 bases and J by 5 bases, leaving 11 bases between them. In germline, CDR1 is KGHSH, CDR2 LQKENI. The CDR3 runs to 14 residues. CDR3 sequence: CASSPQGYDNEQFF. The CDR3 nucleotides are TGTGCCAGCTCACCTCAGGGGTATGACAATGAGCAGTTCTTC.

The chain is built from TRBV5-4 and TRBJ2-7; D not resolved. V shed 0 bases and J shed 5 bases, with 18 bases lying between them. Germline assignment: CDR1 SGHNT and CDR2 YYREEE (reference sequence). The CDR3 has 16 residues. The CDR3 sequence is CASSLGSRSNADEQYF. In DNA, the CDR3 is TGTGCCAGCAGCTTGGGTTCCAGGTCCAATGCCGACGAGCAGTACTTC.

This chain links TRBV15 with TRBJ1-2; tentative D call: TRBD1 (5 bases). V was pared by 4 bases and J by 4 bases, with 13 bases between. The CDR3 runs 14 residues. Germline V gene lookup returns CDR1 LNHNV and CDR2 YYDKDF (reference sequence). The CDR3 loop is CATSTRTTAYGYTF. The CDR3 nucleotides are TGTGCCACCAGCACCAGGACAACTGCCTATGGCTACACCTTC.

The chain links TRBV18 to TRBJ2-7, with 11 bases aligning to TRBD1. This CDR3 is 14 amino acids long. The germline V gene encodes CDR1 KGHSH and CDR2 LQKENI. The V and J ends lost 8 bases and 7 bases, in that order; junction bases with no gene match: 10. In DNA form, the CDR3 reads TGTGCCAGCCATGGGGACAGGGGGAAGGGGGAGCAGTACTTC. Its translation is CASHGDRGKGEQYF.

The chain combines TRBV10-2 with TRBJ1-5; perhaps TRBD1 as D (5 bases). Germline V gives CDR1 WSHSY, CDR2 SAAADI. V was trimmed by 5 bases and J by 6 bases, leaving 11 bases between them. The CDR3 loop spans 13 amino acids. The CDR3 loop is CASSRGVRQPQHF. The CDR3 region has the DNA TGCGCCAGCAGTCGGGGGGTTCGTCAGCCCCAGCATTTT.

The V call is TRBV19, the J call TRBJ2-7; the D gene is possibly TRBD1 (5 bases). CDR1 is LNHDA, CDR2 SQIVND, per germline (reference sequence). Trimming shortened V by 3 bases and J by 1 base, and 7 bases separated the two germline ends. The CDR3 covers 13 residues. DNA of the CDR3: TGTGCCAGTAGTATGACAGCTTCCTACGAGCAGTACTTC. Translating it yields CASSMTASYEQYF.

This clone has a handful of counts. CDR3 protein: CATSSTPGQGADTQYF. The CDR3 nucleotides read TGTGCCACCAGCAGCACACCGGGACAGGGGGCAGATACGCAGTATTTT. The chain combines TRBV15 with TRBJ2-3; 11 bases are a match to TRBD1. CDR3 length: 16 residues. V shed 3 bases and J 4 bases; nucleotides not matched to a gene: 6. Germline V gene lookup returns CDR1 LNHNV and CDR2 YYDKDF (reference sequence).

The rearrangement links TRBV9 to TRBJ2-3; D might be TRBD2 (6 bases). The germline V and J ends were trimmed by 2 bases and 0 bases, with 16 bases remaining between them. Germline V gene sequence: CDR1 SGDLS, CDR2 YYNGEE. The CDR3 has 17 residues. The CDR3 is CASSVSPRRGSTDTQYF. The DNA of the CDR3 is TGTGCCAGCAGCGTTTCTCCACGGCGGGGTAGCACAGATACGCAGTATTTT. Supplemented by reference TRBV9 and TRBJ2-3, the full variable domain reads DSGVTQTPKHLITATGQRVTLRCSPRSGDLSVYWYQQSLDQGLQFLIQYYNGEERAKGNILERFSAQQFPDLHSELNLSSLELGDSALYFCASSVSPRRGSTDTQYFGPGTRLTVL.

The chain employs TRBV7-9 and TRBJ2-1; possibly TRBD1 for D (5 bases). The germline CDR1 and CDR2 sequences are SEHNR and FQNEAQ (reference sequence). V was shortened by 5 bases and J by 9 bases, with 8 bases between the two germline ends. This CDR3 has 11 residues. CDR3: CASSQGFEQFF. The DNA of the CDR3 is TGTGCCAGCAGCCAGGGTTTTGAGCAGTTCTTC. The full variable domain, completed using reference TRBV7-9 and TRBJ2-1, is DTGVSQNPRHKITKRGQNVTFRCDPISEHNRLYWYRQTLGQGPEFLTYFQNEAQLEKSRLLSDRFSAERPKGSFSTLEIQRTEQGDSAMYLCASSQGFEQFFGPGTRLTVL.

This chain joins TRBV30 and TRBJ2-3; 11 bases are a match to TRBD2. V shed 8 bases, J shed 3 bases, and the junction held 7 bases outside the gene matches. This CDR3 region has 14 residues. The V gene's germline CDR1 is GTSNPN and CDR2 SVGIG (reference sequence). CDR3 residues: CALHLAGGTDTQYF. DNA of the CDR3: TGTGCCCTTCACCTAGCGGGGGGTACAGATACGCAGTATTTT.